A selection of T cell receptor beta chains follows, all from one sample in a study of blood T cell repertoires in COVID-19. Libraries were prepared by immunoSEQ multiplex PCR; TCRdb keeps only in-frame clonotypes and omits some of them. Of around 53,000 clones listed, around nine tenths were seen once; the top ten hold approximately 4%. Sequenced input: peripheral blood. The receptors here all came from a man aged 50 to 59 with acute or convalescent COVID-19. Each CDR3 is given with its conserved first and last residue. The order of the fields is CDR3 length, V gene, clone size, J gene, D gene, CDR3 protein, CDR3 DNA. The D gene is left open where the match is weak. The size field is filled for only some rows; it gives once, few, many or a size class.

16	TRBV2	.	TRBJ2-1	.	CASSGGGLAIQWQQFF	TGTGCCAGCAGTGGAGGAGGGCTAGCGATACAATGGCAGCAGTTCTTC
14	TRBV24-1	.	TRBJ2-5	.	CATSDFTGRETQYF	TGTGCCACCAGTGACTTTACAGGGAGAGAGACCCAGTACTTC
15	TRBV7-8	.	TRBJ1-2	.	CASSLFRSDSNGYTF	TGTGCCAGCAGCTTATTTCGCTCAGACTCTAATGGCTACACCTTC
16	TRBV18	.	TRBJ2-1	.	CASSPLQGPADNEQFF	TGTGCCAGCTCTCCTCTTCAGGGGCCAGCTGACAATGAGCAGTTCTTC
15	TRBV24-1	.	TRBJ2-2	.	CATSQPAGNTGELFF	TGTGCCACCAGCCAACCGGCGGGAAACACCGGGGAGCTGTTTTTT
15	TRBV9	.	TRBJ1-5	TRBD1	CASSAGQGAYQPQHF	TGTGCCAGCAGCGCAGGACAGGGGGCCTATCAGCCCCAGCATTTT
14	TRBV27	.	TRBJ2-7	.	CASSLFADSYEQYF	TGTGCCAGCAGTTTATTTGCGGATTCCTACGAGCAGTACTTC
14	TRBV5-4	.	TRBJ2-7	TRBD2	CASSLASGRYEQYF	TGTGCCAGCAGCTTGGCTAGCGGGAGGTACGAGCAGTACTTC
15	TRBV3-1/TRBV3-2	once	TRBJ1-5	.	CASSQGVGGLGPQHF	TGTGCCAGCAGCCAAGGGGTTGGGGGCCTTGGGCCCCAGCATTTT
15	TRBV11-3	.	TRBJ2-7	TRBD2	CASSSWGLATYEQYF	TGTGCCAGCAGCTCTTGGGGACTAGCGACTTACGAGCAGTACTTC
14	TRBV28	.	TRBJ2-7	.	CASSLGTETYEQYF	TGTGCCAGCAGTTTGGGGACTGAAACCTACGAGCAGTACTTC
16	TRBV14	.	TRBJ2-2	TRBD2	CASSRRLAGNTGELFF	TGTGCCAGCAGCCGGCGGCTAGCGGGGAACACCGGGGAGCTGTTTTTT
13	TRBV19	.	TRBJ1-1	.	CASSIPPQGRAFF	TGTGCCAGTAGTATACCCCCACAGGGTAGGGCTTTCTTT
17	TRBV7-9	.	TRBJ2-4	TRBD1	CASSHLSDRLAKNIQYF	TGTGCCAGCAGCCACCTCTCGGACAGGCTAGCCAAAAACATTCAGTACTTC
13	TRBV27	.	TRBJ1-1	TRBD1	CASSLRQGRAAFF	TGTGCCAGCAGTCTAAGACAGGGCCGAGCAGCTTTCTTT
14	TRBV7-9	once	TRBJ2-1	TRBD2	CASSFGLAFGEQFF	TGTGCCAGCAGCTTCGGACTAGCGTTCGGTGAGCAGTTCTTC
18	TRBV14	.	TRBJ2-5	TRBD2	CASSQDLGVAGIQETQYF	TGTGCCAGCAGCCAAGATCTTGGGGTAGCGGGGATCCAAGAGACCCAGTACTTC
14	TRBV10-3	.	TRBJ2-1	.	CAISGGGGVDEQFF	TGTGCCATCAGCGGGGGAGGAGGGGTCGATGAGCAGTTCTTC
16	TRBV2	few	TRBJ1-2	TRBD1	CASSDLPGTGSAGYTF	TGTGCCAGCAGTGACCTTCCCGGGACAGGGTCTGCCGGCTACACCTTC
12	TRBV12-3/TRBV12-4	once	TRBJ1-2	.	CASSLSVVGYTF	TGTGCCAGCAGCCTGTCGGTGGTCGGCTACACCTTC
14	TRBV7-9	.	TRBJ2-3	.	CASSRGWNTDTQYF	TGTGCCAGCAGCCGCGGCTGGAACACAGATACGCAGTATTTT
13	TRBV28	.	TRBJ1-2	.	CASGASVGYGYTF	TGTGCCAGCGGGGCATCGGTGGGGTATGGCTACACCTTC
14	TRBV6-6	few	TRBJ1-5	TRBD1	CASSYRQGLEPQHF	TGTGCCAGCAGTTACCGACAGGGGTTGGAGCCCCAGCATTTT
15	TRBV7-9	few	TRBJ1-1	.	CASSLADRLDTEAFF	TGTGCCAGCAGCTTAGCCGACAGGCTGGACACTGAAGCTTTCTTT
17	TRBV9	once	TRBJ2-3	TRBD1	CASSLPPGTGGADTQYF	TGTGCCAGCAGCCTCCCTCCAGGGACAGGGGGCGCGGATACGCAGTATTTT
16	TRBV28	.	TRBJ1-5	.	CASSLSGLQVGQPQHF	TGTGCCAGCAGTTTATCCGGACTCCAGGTGGGTCAGCCCCAGCATTTT
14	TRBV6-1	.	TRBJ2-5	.	CASSEFGGPETQYF	TGTGCCAGCAGTGAATTCGGTGGTCCTGAGACCCAGTACTTC
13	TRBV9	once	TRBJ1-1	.	CASSVSGNTEAFF	TGTGCCAGCAGCGTATCGGGAAACACTGAAGCTTTCTTT
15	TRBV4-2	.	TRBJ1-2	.	CASQEESGWYYGYTF	TGTGCCAGCCAAGAAGAATCGGGATGGTACTATGGCTACACCTTC
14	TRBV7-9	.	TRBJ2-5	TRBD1	CASSLQGVQETQYF	TGTGCCAGCAGCTTACAGGGGGTTCAAGAGACCCAGTACTTC
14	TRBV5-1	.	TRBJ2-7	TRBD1	CASSVGTVAYEQYF	TGCGCCAGCAGCGTCGGGACAGTTGCCTACGAGCAGTACTTC
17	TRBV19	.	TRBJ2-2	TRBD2	CASSRLAGGSDTGELFF	TGTGCCAGTAGTCGCCTAGCGGGGGGCAGTGACACCGGGGAGCTGTTTTTT
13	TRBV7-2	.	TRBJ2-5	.	CASSFGLQETQYF	TGTGCCAGCAGCTTTGGGCTTCAAGAGACCCAGTACTTC
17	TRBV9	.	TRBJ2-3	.	CASSVVGGALSTDTQYF	TGTGCCAGCAGCGTAGTCGGCGGGGCGTTAAGCACAGATACGCAGTATTTT
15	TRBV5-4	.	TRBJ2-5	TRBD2	CASSLSGVAGETQYF	TGTGCCAGCAGCTTGTCGGGGGTAGCGGGAGAGACCCAGTACTTC
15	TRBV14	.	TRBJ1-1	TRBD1	CASSQQTGGLGEAFF	TGTGCCAGCAGCCAACAGACAGGGGGCTTAGGTGAAGCTTTCTTT
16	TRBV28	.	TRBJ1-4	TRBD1	CASADRGERTNEKLFF	TGTGCCAGCGCGGACAGGGGGGAACGGACTAATGAAAAACTGTTTTTT
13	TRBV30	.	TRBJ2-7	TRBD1	CAWSRTGGYEQYF	TGTGCCTGGAGTAGGACAGGGGGCTACGAGCAGTACTTC
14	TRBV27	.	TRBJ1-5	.	CASSHRGVGQPQHF	TGTGCCAGCAGTCACCGGGGAGTGGGGCAGCCCCAGCATTTT
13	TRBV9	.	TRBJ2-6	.	CASSSSGANVLTF	TGTGCCAGCAGCTCATCTGGGGCCAACGTCCTGACTTTC
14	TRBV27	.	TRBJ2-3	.	CASRSWGGTDTQYF	TGTGCCAGCAGAAGTTGGGGCGGCACAGATACGCAGTATTTT
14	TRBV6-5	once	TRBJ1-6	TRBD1	CASNRGQGFSPLHF	TGTGCCAGCAATCGCGGACAGGGGTTTTCACCCCTCCACTTT
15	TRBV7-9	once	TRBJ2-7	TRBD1	CASSSLGTDSYEQYF	TGTGCCAGCAGCTCACTCGGGACAGACTCCTACGAGCAGTACTTC
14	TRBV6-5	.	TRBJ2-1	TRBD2	CASSSGRGYNEQFF	TGTGCCAGCAGTAGCGGGAGGGGCTACAATGAGCAGTTCTTC
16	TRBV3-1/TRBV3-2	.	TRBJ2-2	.	CASSPLGARATGELFF	TGTGCCAGCAGCCCCTTAGGGGCAAGGGCCACCGGGGAGCTGTTTTTT
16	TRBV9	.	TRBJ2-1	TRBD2	CASSSSSGSVYNEQFF	TGTGCCAGCAGCTCCAGTAGCGGGAGCGTATACAATGAGCAGTTCTTC
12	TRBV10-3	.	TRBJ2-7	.	CAISDGGYEQYF	TGTGCCATCAGTGACGGAGGGTACGAGCAGTACTTC
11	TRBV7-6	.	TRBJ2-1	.	CASSFRDEQFF	TGTGCCAGCAGCTTCCGGGATGAGCAGTTCTTC
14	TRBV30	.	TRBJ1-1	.	CAWSVPPLATEAFF	TGTGCCTGGAGTGTCCCGCCCTTGGCCACTGAAGCTTTCTTT
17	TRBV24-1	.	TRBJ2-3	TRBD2	CATSDLGTSGGADTQYF	TGTGCCACCAGTGATTTGGGGACTAGCGGGGGAGCAGATACGCAGTATTTT
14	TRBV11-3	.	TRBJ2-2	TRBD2	CASSLGGSTGELFF	TGTGCCAGCAGCTTGGGCGGGAGTACCGGGGAGCTGTTTTTT
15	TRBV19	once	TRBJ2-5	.	CASSIQSTFQETQYF	TGTGCCAGTAGTATCCAGTCAACCTTCCAAGAGACCCAGTACTTC
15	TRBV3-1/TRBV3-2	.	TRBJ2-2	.	CASSQTAEHTGELFF	TGTGCCAGCAGCCAAACAGCGGAGCACACCGGGGAGCTGTTTTTT